This T cell receptor beta chain was sequenced in a study of T cell responses to AZD1222 COVID-19 vaccine. V shed 9 bases and J shed 2 bases, with 14 bases lying between them. This CDR3 contains 14 residues. In germline, CDR1 is LNHDA, CDR2 SQIVND (reference sequence). Sequencing was performed with immunoSEQ multiplex PCR; in TCRdb, only in-frame clones are kept and a portion is missing. The data show 130,000 to 150,000 clones, 90% to 95% seen once. This TCR was recovered from an adult in good health. This chain connects TRBV19 to TRBJ1-5, with D uncertain. The specimen was peripheral blood, collected on day 0 of MenACWY control vaccination. CDR3 sequence (DNA): TGTGCCAGCCGCCACGGGTCCCGCAATCAGCCCCAGCATTTT. It codes for CASRHGSRNQPQHF.